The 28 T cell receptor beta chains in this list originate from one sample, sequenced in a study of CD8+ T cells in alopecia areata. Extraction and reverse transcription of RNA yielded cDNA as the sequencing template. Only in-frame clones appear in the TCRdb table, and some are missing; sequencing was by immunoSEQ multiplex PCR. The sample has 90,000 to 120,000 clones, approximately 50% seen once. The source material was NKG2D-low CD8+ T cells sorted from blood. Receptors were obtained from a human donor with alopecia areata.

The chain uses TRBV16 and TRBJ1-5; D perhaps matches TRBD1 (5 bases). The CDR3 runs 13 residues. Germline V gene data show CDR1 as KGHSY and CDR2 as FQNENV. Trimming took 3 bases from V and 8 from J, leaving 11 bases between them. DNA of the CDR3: TGTGCCAGCAGCCAGGGGTCGACAGAGCCCCAGCATTTT. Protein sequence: CASSQGSTEPQHF.

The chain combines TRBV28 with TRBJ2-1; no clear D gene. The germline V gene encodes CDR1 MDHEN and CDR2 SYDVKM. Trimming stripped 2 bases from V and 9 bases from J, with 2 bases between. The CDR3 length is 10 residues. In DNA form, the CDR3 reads TGTGCCAGCAGTTTAGGTGAGCAGTTCTTC. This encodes CASSLGEQFF.

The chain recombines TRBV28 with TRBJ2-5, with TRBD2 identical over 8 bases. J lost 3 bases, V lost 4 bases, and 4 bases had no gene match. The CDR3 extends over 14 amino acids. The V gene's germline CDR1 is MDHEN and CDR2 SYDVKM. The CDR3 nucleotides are TGTGCCAGCAGTTCCCAACTAGCGGAAGAGACCCAGTACTTC. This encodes CASSSQLAEETQYF.

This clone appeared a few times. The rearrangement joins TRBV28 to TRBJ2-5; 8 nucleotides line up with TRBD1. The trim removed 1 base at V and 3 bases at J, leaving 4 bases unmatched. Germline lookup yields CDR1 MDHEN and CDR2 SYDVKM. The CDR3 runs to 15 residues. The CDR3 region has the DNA TGTGCCAGCAGTTTATTGGGACAGGAAGAAGAGACCCAGTACTTC. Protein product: CASSLLGQEEETQYF. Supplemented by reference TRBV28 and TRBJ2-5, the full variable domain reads DVKVTQSSRYLVKRTGEKVFLECVQDMDHENMFWYRQDPGLGLRLIYFSYDVKMKEKGDIPEGYSVSREKKERFSLILESASTNQTSMYLCASSLLGQEEETQYFGPGTRLLVL.

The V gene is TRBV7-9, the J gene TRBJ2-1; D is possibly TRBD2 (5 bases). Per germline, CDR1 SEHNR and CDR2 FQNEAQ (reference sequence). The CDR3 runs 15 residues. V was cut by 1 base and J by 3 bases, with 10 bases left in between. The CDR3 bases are TGTGCCAGCAGCTTAGTCCGGGGATACTACAATGAGCAGTTCTTC. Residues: CASSLVRGYYNEQFF.

The CDR3 bases are TGTGCCAGCATCGGGAACGAAGAGACCCAGTACTTC. It specifies CASIGNEETQYF. V gene TRBV6-5 combines with J gene TRBJ2-5, with D possibly matching TRBD2 (5 bases). CDR3 size: 12 residues. The germline V gene has CDR1 MNHEY and CDR2 SVGAGI. V lost 7 bases and J lost 3, with 9 bases in between.

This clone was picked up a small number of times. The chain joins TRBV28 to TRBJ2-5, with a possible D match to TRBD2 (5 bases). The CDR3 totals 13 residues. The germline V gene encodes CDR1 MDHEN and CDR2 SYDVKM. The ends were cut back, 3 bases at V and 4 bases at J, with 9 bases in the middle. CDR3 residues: CASSFGVGETQYF. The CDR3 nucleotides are TGTGCCAGCAGTTTCGGGGTTGGAGAGACCCAGTACTTC.

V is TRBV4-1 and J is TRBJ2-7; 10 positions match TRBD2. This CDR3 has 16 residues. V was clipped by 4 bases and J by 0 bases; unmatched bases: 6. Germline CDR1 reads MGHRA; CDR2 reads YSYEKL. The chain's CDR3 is CASSLGLAESSYEQYF. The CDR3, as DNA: TGCGCCAGCAGCCTCGGACTAGCGGAGAGCTCCTACGAGCAGTACTTC.

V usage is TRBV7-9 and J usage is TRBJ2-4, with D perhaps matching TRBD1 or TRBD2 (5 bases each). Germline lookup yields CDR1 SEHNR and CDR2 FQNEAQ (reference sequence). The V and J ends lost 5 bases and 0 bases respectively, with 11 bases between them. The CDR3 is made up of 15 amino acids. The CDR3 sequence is CASSPTGLAKNIQYF. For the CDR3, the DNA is TGTGCCAGCAGCCCAACAGGACTAGCCAAAAACATTCAGTACTTC.

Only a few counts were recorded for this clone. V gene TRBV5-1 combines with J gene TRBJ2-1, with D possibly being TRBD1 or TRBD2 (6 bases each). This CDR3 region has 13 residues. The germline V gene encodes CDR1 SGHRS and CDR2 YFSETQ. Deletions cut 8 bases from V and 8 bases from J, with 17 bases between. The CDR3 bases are TGCGCCAGTTTTAAGGTGGGGGGCGATGAGCAGTTCTTC. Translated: CASFKVGGDEQFF.

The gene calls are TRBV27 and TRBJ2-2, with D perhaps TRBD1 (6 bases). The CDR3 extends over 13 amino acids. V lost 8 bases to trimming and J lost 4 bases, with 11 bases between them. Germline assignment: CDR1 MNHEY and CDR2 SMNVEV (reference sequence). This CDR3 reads CASHRGSTGELFF. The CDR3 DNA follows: TGTGCCAGCCATAGGGGGAGCACCGGGGAGCTGTTTTTT.

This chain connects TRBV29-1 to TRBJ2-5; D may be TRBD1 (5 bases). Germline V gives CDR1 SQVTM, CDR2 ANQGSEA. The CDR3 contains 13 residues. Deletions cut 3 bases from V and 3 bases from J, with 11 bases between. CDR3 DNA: TGCAGCGTTGAGGAAGGGGCCGAAGAGACCCAGTACTTC. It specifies CSVEEGAEETQYF. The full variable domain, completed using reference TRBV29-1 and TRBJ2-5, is SAVISQKPSRDICQRGTSLTIQCQVDSQVTMMFWYRQQPGQSLTLIATANQGSEATYESGFVIDKFPISRPNLTFSTLTVSNMSPEDSSIYLCSVEEGAEETQYFGPGTRLLVL.

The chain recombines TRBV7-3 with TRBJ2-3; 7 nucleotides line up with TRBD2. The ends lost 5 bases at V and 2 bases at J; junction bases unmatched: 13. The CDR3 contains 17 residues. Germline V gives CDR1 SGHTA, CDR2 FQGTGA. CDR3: CASSLRGTTPLTDTQYF. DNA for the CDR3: TGTGCCAGCAGCCTCAGAGGGACTACCCCCCTCACAGATACGCAGTATTTT.

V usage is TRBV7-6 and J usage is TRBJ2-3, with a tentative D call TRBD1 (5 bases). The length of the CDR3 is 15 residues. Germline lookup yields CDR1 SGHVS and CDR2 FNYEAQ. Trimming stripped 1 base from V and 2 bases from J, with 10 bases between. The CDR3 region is CASSLVPGPTDTQYF. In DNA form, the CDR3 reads TGTGCCAGCAGCTTAGTGCCAGGGCCCACAGATACGCAGTATTTT.

In nucleotides, the CDR3 is TGTGCCAGCGGACGCTACGAGCAGTACTTC. It yields the protein CASGRYEQYF. The chain recombines TRBV27 with TRBJ2-7; no definite D call. Trimming removed 8 bases from V and 3 bases from J, with 5 bases in between. Germline V gene lookup returns CDR1 MNHEY and CDR2 SMNVEV (reference sequence). The CDR3 is made up of 10 amino acids.

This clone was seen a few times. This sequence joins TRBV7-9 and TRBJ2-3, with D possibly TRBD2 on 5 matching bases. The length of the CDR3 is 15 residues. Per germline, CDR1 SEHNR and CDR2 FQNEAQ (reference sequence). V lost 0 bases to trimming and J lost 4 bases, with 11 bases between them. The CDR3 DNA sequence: TGTGCCAGCAGCTTAGCGCTGGCTAGCTCAGATACGCAGTATTTT. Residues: CASSLALASSDTQYF.

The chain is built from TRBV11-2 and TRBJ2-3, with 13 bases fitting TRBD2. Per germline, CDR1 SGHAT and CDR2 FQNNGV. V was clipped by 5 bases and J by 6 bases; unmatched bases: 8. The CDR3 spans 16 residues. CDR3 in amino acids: CASSRTSGSITDTQYF. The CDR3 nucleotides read TGTGCCAGCAGCCGGACTAGCGGGAGCATCACCGATACGCAGTATTTT.

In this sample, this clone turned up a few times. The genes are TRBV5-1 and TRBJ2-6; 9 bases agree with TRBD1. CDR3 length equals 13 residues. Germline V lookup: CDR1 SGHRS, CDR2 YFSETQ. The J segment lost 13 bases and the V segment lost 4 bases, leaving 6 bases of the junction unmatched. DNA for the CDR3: TGCGCCAGCAGCGTGCGGACAGGGGAGGTCCTGACTTTC. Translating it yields CASSVRTGEVLTF.

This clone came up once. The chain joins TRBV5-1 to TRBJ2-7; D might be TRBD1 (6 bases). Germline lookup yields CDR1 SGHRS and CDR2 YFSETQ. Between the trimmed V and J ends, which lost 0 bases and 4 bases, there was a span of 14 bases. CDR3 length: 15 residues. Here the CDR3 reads CASSLVGGSVYEQYF. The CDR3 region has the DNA TGCGCCAGCAGCTTGGTTGGGGGCAGTGTATACGAGCAGTACTTC.

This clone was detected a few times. CDR3 DNA sequence: TGTGCCAGCAGCGGGGCGGGCCACGAGCAGTACTTC. It encodes CASSGAGHEQYF. This chain connects TRBV9 to TRBJ2-7, with D perhaps matching TRBD2 (5 bases). The CDR3 loop spans 12 amino acids. The germline gives CDR1 SGDLS, CDR2 YYNGEE. Trimming took 3 bases from V and 5 from J, leaving 9 bases between them.

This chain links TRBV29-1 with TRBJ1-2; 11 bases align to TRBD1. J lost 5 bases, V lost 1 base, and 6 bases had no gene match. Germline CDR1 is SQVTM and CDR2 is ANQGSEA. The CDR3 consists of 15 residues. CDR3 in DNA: TGCAGCGTTGAAGGGGGGACAGGGGGAGAATATGGCTACACCTTC. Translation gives CSVEGGTGGEYGYTF.

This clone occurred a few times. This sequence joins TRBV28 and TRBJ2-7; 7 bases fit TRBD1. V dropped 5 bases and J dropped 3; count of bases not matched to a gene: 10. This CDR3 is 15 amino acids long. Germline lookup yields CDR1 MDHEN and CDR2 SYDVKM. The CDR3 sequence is CASSPTGQPFYEQYF. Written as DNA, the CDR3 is TGTGCCAGCAGTCCAACGGGACAGCCTTTCTACGAGCAGTACTTC.

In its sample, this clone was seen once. The CDR3 bases are TGCGCCAGCAGCTTGACAGGGGGCGGGGAGCAGTACTTC. As protein: CASSLTGGGEQYF. The chain recombines TRBV5-1 with TRBJ2-7; TRBD1 agrees at 9 bases. V lost 1 base, J lost 7 bases, and 3 bases stayed unmatched. This CDR3 has 13 amino acids. Germline V gene lookup returns CDR1 SGHRS and CDR2 YFSETQ.

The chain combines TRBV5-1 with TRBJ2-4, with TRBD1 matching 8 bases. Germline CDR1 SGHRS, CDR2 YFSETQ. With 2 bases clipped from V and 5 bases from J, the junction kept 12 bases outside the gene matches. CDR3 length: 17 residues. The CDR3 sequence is CASSFGDQGAGQNIQYF. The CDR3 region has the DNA TGCGCCAGCAGCTTCGGAGATCAGGGGGCCGGCCAAAACATTCAGTACTTC.

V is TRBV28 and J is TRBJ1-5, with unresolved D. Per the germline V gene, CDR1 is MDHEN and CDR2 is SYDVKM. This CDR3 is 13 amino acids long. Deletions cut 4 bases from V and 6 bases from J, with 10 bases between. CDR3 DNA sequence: TGTGCCAGCAGTTCCTCGGGGTCTCAGCCCCAGCATTTT. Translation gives CASSSSGSQPQHF.

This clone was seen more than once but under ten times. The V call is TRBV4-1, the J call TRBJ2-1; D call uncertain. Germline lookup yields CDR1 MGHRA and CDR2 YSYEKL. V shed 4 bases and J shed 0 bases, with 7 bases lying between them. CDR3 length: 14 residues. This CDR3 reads CASSRGSSYNEQFF. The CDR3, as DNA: TGCGCCAGCAGCCGTGGTAGCTCCTACAATGAGCAGTTCTTC.

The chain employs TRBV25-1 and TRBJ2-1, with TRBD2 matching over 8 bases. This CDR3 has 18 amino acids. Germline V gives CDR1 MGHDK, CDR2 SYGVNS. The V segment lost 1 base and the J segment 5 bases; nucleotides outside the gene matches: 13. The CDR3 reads CASSEWVAGRQEDNEQFF. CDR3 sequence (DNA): TGTGCCAGCAGTGAATGGGTAGCGGGACGACAGGAAGACAATGAGCAGTTCTTC.

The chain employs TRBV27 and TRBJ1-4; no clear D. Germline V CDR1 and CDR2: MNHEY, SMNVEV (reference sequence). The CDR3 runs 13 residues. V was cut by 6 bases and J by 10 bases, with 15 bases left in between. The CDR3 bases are TGTGCCAGCAGCGCGTCTACCCTCGGAAAACTGTTTTTT. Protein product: CASSASTLGKLFF.